The TCR beta chain described here comes from a study of blood T cell repertoires in COVID-19. Overall study context: Sample material is recorded as cDNA or gDNA derived from T cells, B-cell-depleted T cells, or PBMCs.

Per the original data handling: Amplification of reference gene primers provided the estimated nucleated cell counts. Profiled with immunoSEQ multiplex PCR; TCRdb holds only in-frame clones, not every one. V and J calls and clone size follow that table, whereas D and trimming were derived from the DNA. The sample contains about 400,000 clones, just under 90% of which appear only once. From germline, CDR1 is MNHEY and CDR2 SVGAGI. The CDR3 is 15 residues long. V was clipped by 5 bases and J by 5 bases; unmatched bases: 4. The material sequenced was PBMCs or T cells enriched from blood (not recorded which). The rearrangement links TRBV6-5 to TRBJ2-2; 11 bases are a match to TRBD1. The clonotype originates from a woman aged 25 to 39 who had recovered from COVID-19. The CDR3 DNA is TGTGCCAGCAGTACGGGACAGGGGGTTACCGGGGAGCTGTTTTTT. Amino acid sequence: CASSTGQGVTGELFF.